The 21 T cell receptor beta chains below come from one sample, sequenced in a study of cytotoxic CD8 clonotypes in ibrutinib-treated CLL. TCRdb's table, derived via immunoSEQ multiplex PCR, lists solely in-frame clones and lacks some. The top ten clones hold 13% of a sample with over 150,000 clones, about two thirds of them seen once. This specimen was PBMCs, taken after 24 months of ibrutinib treatment. These receptors were collected from a human donor with chronic lymphocytic leukemia.

The chain carries TRBV10-3 and TRBJ1-2, with TRBD1 as a possible D gene (5 bases). The CDR3 loop spans 14 amino acids. V was shortened by 0 bases and J by 8 bases, with 13 bases between the two germline ends. Germline V lookup: CDR1 ENHRY, CDR2 SYGVKD. In DNA form, the CDR3 reads TGTGCCATCAGTGAGTCGAGGGGAAGTGGGGGCTACACCTTC. Translating it yields CAISESRGSGGYTF.

J is TRBJ1-5 and V is TRBV6-5; D gene ambiguous. The CDR3 sequence is 15 residues long. Deletions cut 6 bases from V and 0 bases from J, with 12 bases between. CDR1 MNHEY and CDR2 SVGAGI come from the germline V gene. The CDR3 region is CASSPVPSSNQPQHF. The CDR3 bases are TGTGCCAGCAGCCCCGTTCCCAGTAGCAATCAGCCCCAGCATTTT.

The chain uses TRBV28 and TRBJ1-4; no clear D gene. Germline CDR1 reads MDHEN; CDR2 reads SYDVKM. Trimming shortened V by 6 bases and J by 7 bases, and 15 bases separated the two germline ends. CDR3 length: 14 residues. This CDR3 is CASSRPRLIEKLFF. The CDR3 region has the DNA TGTGCCAGCAGCCGACCCCGGCTAATTGAAAAACTGTTTTTT.

This clone was found once. DNA for the CDR3: TGTGCCAGCAGTCGACGACAATCCGACGAGCAGTACTTC. This sequence encodes CASSRRQSDEQYF. V gene TRBV7-7 combines with J gene TRBJ2-7, with no clear D. The CDR3 contains 13 residues. CDR1 is SSHAT, CDR2 FNYEAQ, per germline (reference sequence). Trimming took off 6 bases at V and 5 bases at J, with 14 bases between the two ends. Drawing the rest from reference TRBV7-7 and TRBJ2-7, the complete variable domain is GAGVSQSPRYKVTKRGQDVTLRCDPISSHATLYWYQQALGQGPEFLTYFNYEAQPDKSGLPSDRFSAERPEGSISTLTIQRTEQRDSAMYRCASSRRQSDEQYFGPGTRLTVT.

This clone was found a few times. The V call is TRBV7-2, the J call TRBJ1-2, with 7 bases that match TRBD1. Germline CDR1 and CDR2: SGHTA and FQGNSA. V lost 3 bases, J lost 1 base, and 2 bases stayed unmatched. This CDR3 contains 14 residues. This CDR3 reads CASSFGTDNYGYTF. For the CDR3, the DNA is TGTGCCAGCAGCTTTGGGACAGATAACTATGGCTACACCTTC.

V and J are TRBV7-9 and TRBJ2-7; D is unclear. Trimming stripped 2 bases from V and 2 bases from J, with 16 bases between. Germline CDR1 is SEHNR and CDR2 is FQNEAQ (reference sequence). This CDR3 contains 16 residues. The CDR3 protein is CASSLLLWGRTYEQYF. The CDR3, as DNA: TGTGCCAGCAGCTTATTACTTTGGGGTCGGACCTACGAGCAGTACTTC.

The CDR3 here is CASSYSRDSSYNEQFF. The CDR3 DNA sequence: TGTGCCAGCAGTTACTCCCGGGACAGCTCCTACAATGAGCAGTTCTTC. The chain joins TRBV6-6 to TRBJ2-1, with 7 bases aligning to TRBD1. With V trimmed by 0 bases and J by 0 bases, 2 bases remained unmatched. CDR3 length equals 16 residues. Germline V CDR1 and CDR2: MNHNY, SVGAGI (reference sequence).

This clone was recorded once. The chain recombines TRBV7-2 with TRBJ2-1; the match to TRBD2 covers 8 bases. CDR1 is SGHTA and CDR2 is FQGNSA in the germline V gene. With 2 bases clipped from V and 16 bases from J, the junction kept 7 bases outside the gene matches. The CDR3 length is 12 residues. Here the CDR3 reads CASSLSVTSAFF. For the CDR3, the DNA is TGTGCCAGCAGCTTATCGGTGACTAGCGCCTTCTTC. Filled out from reference TRBV7-2 and TRBJ2-1, the complete variable domain reads GAGVSQSPSNKVTEKGKDVELRCDPISGHTALYWYRQSLGQGLEFLIYFQGNSAPDKSGLPSDRFSAERTGGSVSTLTIQRTQQEDSAVYLCASSLSVTSAFFGPGTRLTVL.

This clone showed up just a few times. V gene TRBV5-1 combines with J gene TRBJ2-1; 11 positions agree with TRBD2. The CDR3 extends over 14 amino acids. Germline V gene sequence: CDR1 SGHRS, CDR2 YFSETQ. V lost 0 bases and J lost 10; bases outside the gene matches: 3. CDR3 DNA sequence: TGCGCCAGCAGCTTGGTCCTAGCGGGAGGCGAGCAGTTCTTC. Translated: CASSLVLAGGEQFF.

The chain couples TRBV2 to TRBJ2-7; D is uncertain. Trimming removed 7 bases from V and 6 bases from J, with 10 bases in between. The CDR3 has 11 residues. CDR1 is SNHLY and CDR2 is FYNNEI in the germline V gene. This chain's CDR3 is CASIFHSEQYF. The CDR3 DNA follows: TGTGCCAGCATTTTTCACAGCGAGCAGTACTTC.

The chain joins TRBV4-3 to TRBJ2-3; D may correspond to TRBD1 or TRBD2 (5 bases each). Germline V gives CDR1 LGHNA, CDR2 YSLEER. V was pared by 2 bases and J by 5 bases, with 26 bases between. This CDR3 is 19 amino acids long. This CDR3 is CASSQMRGSGTEWGDTQYF. The CDR3 nucleotides are TGCGCCAGCAGCCAAATGAGGGGTTCGGGAACCGAATGGGGAGATACGCAGTATTTT.

V is TRBV7-2 and J is TRBJ2-2; 13 bases align to TRBD2. The junction had 6 bases not matched to a gene; V was cut back by 6 bases and J by 8 bases. Germline V gene data show CDR1 as SGHTA and CDR2 as FQGNSA. CDR3 length: 15 residues. The CDR3 DNA is TGTGCCAGCAGACCACCGGGACTAGCGGGGGGGGAGCTGTTTTTT. Encoded protein: CASRPPGLAGGELFF.

This clone was found once. This rearrangement joins TRBV6-5 to TRBJ1-2; D uncertain. Germline CDR1 reads MNHEY; CDR2 reads SVGAGI. This CDR3 spans 13 amino acids. V was cut by 4 bases and J by 2 bases, with 8 bases left in between. The CDR3 is CASSFTQNYGYTF. CDR3 in DNA: TGTGCCAGCAGTTTTACACAAAACTATGGCTACACCTTC.

V and J are TRBV11-1 and TRBJ2-7; D call uncertain. Looked up from germline, CDR1 is SGHAT and CDR2 is FQDESV (reference sequence). The CDR3 totals 15 residues. The V and J ends lost 4 bases and 2 bases respectively, with 15 bases between them. Here the CDR3 reads CASSSASLPAYEQYF. CDR3 DNA sequence: TGTGCCAGCAGCTCCGCCAGTCTCCCAGCCTACGAGCAGTACTTC.

This chain connects TRBV2 to TRBJ2-1, with a tentative D call TRBD2 (5 bases). Germline V gives CDR1 SNHLY, CDR2 FYNNEI. CDR3 size: 16 residues. Trimming pared 1 base from V and 1 base from J, leaving 11 bases between. The CDR3 is CASSEEAGVSYNEQFF. Written as DNA, the CDR3 is TGTGCCAGCAGTGAAGAGGCGGGCGTATCCTACAATGAGCAGTTCTTC. The full variable domain, in which reference TRBV2 and TRBJ2-1 provide the parts outside the CDR3, is EPEVTQTPSHQVTQMGQEVILRCVPISNHLYFYWYRQILGQKVEFLVSFYNNEISEKSEIFDDQFSVERPDGSNFTLKIRSTKLEDSAMYFCASSEEAGVSYNEQFFGPGTRLTVL.

The J gene is TRBJ2-7, the V gene TRBV11-2, with 7 bases matching TRBD2. CDR3 length: 16 residues. From germline, CDR1 is SGHAT and CDR2 FQNNGV. The trim removed 1 base at V and 0 bases at J, leaving 6 bases unmatched. The DNA for the CDR3 is TGTGCCAGCAGCTTAGGGGCTAGCGGCATCTCCTACGAGCAGTACTTC. As protein: CASSLGASGISYEQYF.

The chain recombines TRBV2 with TRBJ2-7; TRBD1 might be the D (5 bases). CDR3 length: 17 amino acids. Germline CDR1 and CDR2: SNHLY and FYNNEI. Trimming took off 4 bases at V and 3 bases at J, with 22 bases between the two ends. The CDR3 sequence is CASSVHRLGQGFYEQYF. CDR3 bases: TGTGCCAGCAGTGTTCATCGGTTAGGGCAGGGATTCTACGAGCAGTACTTC. Filled out from reference TRBV2 and TRBJ2-7, the complete variable domain reads EPEVTQTPSHQVTQMGQEVILRCVPISNHLYFYWYRQILGQKVEFLVSFYNNEISEKSEIFDDQFSVERPDGSNFTLKIRSTKLEDSAMYFCASSVHRLGQGFYEQYFGPGTRLTVT.

This clone was counted a single time. This chain links TRBV4-3 with TRBJ2-7; TRBD2 is a possible D gene (5 bases). V was trimmed by 4 bases and J by 0 bases, leaving 19 bases between them. CDR3 size: 17 residues. In germline, CDR1 is LGHNA, CDR2 YSLEER. Here the CDR3 reads CASSPKTGSIGSYEQYF. The CDR3 region has the DNA TGCGCCAGCAGCCCTAAGACTGGGAGTATCGGCTCCTACGAGCAGTACTTC.

In this sample, this clone turned up a few times. The rearrangement uses TRBV27 and TRBJ1-2; possible D gene TRBD1, 5 bases. The CDR3 is 14 residues long. The V and J ends lost 4 bases and 4 bases respectively, with 13 bases between them. The V gene's germline CDR1 is MNHEY and CDR2 SMNVEV (reference sequence). CDR3 nucleotides: TGTGCCAGCAGTTATATTGGGGACGGCTATGGCTACACCTTC. Protein product: CASSYIGDGYGYTF.

The gene calls are TRBV27 and TRBJ2-5; 8 nucleotides agree with TRBD2. V trimming: 5 bases; J trimming: 4 bases; junction bases outside the gene matches: 12. This CDR3 comprises 16 residues. Germline V CDR1 and CDR2: MNHEY, SMNVEV (reference sequence). The CDR3: CASSLHRAGVPETQYF. The CDR3 bases are TGTGCCAGCAGTCTCCATCGAGCGGGAGTCCCAGAGACCCAGTACTTC.

The chain couples TRBV20-1 to TRBJ2-7, with D possibly matching TRBD1 (5 bases). The CDR3 runs 11 residues. From germline, CDR1 is DFQATT and CDR2 SNEGSKA (reference sequence). The germline V and J ends were trimmed by 5 bases and 3 bases, with 8 bases remaining between them. The CDR3 region is CSAARGYEQYF. The CDR3 coding sequence is TGCAGTGCTGCTAGGGGCTACGAGCAGTACTTC.